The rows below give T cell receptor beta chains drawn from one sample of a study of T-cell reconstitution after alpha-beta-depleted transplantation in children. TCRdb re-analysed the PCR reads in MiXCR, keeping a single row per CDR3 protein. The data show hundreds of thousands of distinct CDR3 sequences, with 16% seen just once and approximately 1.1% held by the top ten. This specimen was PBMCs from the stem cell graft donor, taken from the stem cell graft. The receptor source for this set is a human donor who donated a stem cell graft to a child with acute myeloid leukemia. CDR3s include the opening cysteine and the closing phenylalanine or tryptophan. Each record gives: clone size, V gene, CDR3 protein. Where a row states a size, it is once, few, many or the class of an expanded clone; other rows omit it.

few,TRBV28,CASSLGGSSNQPQHF
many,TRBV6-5,CASSYFGKTQYF
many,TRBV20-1,CSASRGSGANVLTF
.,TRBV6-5,CASSYSGFATGELFF
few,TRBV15,CATTTGLANEKLFF
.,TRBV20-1,CSARGGQRYNEQFF
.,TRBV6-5,CASSYLRDRLGNTEAFF
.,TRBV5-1,CASSPEVVINEQFF
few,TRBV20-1,CSAPVRDSYHGYTF
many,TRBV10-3,CAIRITGGHGYTF
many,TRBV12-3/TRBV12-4,CASRIDSSTEAFF
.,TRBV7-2,CASSFYRSGGNTIYF
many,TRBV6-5,CASSYGQATINTIYF
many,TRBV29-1,CSAGRGLGETQYF
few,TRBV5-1,CASSLEGEITEAFF
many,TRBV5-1,CASSQTGSTEAFF
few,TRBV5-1,CASSLGTARSTGELFF
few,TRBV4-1,CASSQAQGLNTEAFF
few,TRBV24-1,CATSDQREQETQYF
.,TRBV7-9,CASTRGGIGETQYF
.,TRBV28,CASNLASSGNTIYF
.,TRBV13,CASSLRGTALYEQYF
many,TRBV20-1,CSARALTGGGEKLFF
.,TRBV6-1,CATSQGRNYGYTF
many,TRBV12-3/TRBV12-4,CASSPSRQGRYNEQFF
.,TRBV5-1,CASSLPPDGSTNEKLFF
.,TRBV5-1,CASRRTSSETQYF
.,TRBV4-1,CASSQGQLETQYF
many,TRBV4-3,CASSQGTLTGELFF
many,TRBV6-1,CASSLPLSGGDSYNEQFF
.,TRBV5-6,CASSSRIIGEQFF
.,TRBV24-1,CATSDYLAGDTQYF
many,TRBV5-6,CASSRGDNEQFF
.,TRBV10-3,CAISEILAYNEQFF
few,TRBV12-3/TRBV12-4,CASSPGGAGNTGELFF
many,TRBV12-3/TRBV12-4,CATWTQGVTDTQYF
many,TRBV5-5,CASSFSHGTYEQYF
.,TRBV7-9,CASSLVAGGVEQYF
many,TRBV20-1,CSARDSRTGPDTQYF
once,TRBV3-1,CASSQRPRRLAGFQETQYF
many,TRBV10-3,CAISTGRDYEQYF
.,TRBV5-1,CASSLYPKKRTAHSPLHF
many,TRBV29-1,CSVEAEPNTIYF
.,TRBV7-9,CASSPRADYGYTF
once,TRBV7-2,CASSPGPLGTEAFF